This passage covers 27 T cell receptor beta chains from one sample sequenced in a study of blood T cell repertoires in COVID-19. The protocol was immunoSEQ multiplex PCR, while the TCRdb copy is restricted to in-frame clones and leaves out a portion. The table includes 320,000 or so clones, 75% to 90% detected once. Input material: PBMCs or T cells enriched from blood (not recorded which). These receptors all come from a woman aged 30 to 39 who had been exposed to COVID-19.

The gene calls are TRBV28 and TRBJ2-7; unclear D gene. Deletions cut 6 bases from V and 3 bases from J, with 9 bases between. CDR1 and CDR2 (germline): MDHEN, SYDVKM. The CDR3 covers 12 residues. This CDR3 reads CASRSTNYEQYF. The CDR3 coding sequence is TGTGCCAGCAGGTCTACCAACTACGAGCAGTACTTC.

The CDR3 sequence: CASSNPGTGFARIEAFF. DNA of the CDR3: TGTGCCAGCAGCAATCCCGGGACAGGGTTTGCCCGGATTGAAGCTTTCTTT. The chain links TRBV9 to TRBJ1-1; 9 nucleotides agree with TRBD1. V lost 4 bases, J lost 7 bases, and 17 bases stayed unmatched. The germline V gene encodes CDR1 SGDLS and CDR2 YYNGEE. This CDR3 is built from 17 residues.

The sample holds one count of this clone. The chain couples TRBV7-2 to TRBJ2-7; 10 positions agree with TRBD2. Germline V gene data show CDR1 as SGHTA and CDR2 as FQGNSA. The CDR3 spans 14 residues. V lost 10 bases, J lost 1 base, and 7 bases stayed unmatched. The CDR3 region has the DNA TGTGCCATCCGCATACTAGCGGGGTCCTACGAGCAGTACTTC. This translates into CAIRILAGSYEQYF.

The rearrangement links TRBV7-6 to TRBJ1-2; no firm D call. Between the trimmed V and J ends, which lost 6 bases and 0 bases, there was a span of 11 bases. This CDR3 is built from 14 residues. Germline CDR1 reads SGHVS; CDR2 reads FNYEAQ. Here the CDR3 DNA reads TGTGCCAGCAGGGGTAGAGGAGCTAACTATGGCTACACCTTC. This codes for CASRGRGANYGYTF.

In its sample, this clone was seen once. The chain links TRBV7-9 to TRBJ2-1, with D possibly matching TRBD2 (5 bases). The CDR3 length is 13 residues. CDR1 is SEHNR and CDR2 is FQNEAQ in the germline V gene (reference sequence). The ends were cut back, 7 bases at V and 6 bases at J, with 13 bases in the middle. This CDR3 reads CASTLPGSNEQFF. The CDR3 DNA reads TGTGCCAGCACCCTACCGGGATCCAATGAGCAGTTCTTC.

The chain couples TRBV27 to TRBJ1-2, with D maybe TRBD1 (6 bases). V lost 8 bases and J lost 6, with 19 bases in between. The CDR3 totals 14 residues. CDR1 and CDR2 from the germline V gene are MNHEY and SMNVEV (reference sequence). The CDR3 protein is CASRYIDRSDGYTF. The CDR3 DNA follows: TGTGCCAGCCGCTACATCGACAGGAGTGATGGCTACACCTTC.

This clone came up a few times. The chain has TRBV5-5 and TRBJ2-5, with D possibly being TRBD1 (6 bases). This CDR3 spans 15 amino acids. Germline loops: CDR1 SGHKS, CDR2 YYEKEE (reference sequence). With 7 bases removed from V and 2 bases from J, the gap between germline ends came to 18 bases. CDR3 nucleotides: TGTGCCAGCTCCGTTCTGAGGACAGCTCAAGAGACCCAGTACTTC. Its protein is CASSVLRTAQETQYF. Based on the CDR3 plus reference TRBV5-5 and TRBJ2-5, the full variable domain is DAGVTQSPTHLIKTRGQQVTLRCSPISGHKSVSWYQQVLGQGPQFIFQYYEKEERGRGNFPDRFSARQFPNYSSELNVNALLLGDSALYLCASSVLRTAQETQYFGPGTRLLVL.

The chain joins TRBV30 to TRBJ2-2, with 9 nucleotides matching TRBD1. The CDR3 extends over 13 amino acids. V shed 3 bases and J 4 bases; nucleotides not matched to a gene: 0. Germline V CDR1 and CDR2: GTSNPN, SVGIG (reference sequence). The DNA for the CDR3 is TGTGCCTGGAGGGGACAGGGCACCGGGGAGCTGTTTTTT. This gives the protein CAWRGQGTGELFF.

This clone has only one observation. The CDR3 bases are TGTGCCAGCTCACCATCCAGCGGGCTAAACGAGCAGTTCTTC. Protein: CASSPSSGLNEQFF. This chain links TRBV18 with TRBJ2-1, with TRBD2 as a possible D gene (6 bases). Trimming stripped 2 bases from V and 10 bases from J, with 15 bases between. Per germline, CDR1 KGHSH and CDR2 LQKENI. This CDR3 is built from 14 residues.

The chain is built from TRBV27 and TRBJ2-2; no reliable D call. The CDR3 is 15 amino acids. Germline V gene data show CDR1 as MNHEY and CDR2 as SMNVEV (reference sequence). Deletions cut 3 bases from V and 0 bases from J, with 8 bases between. CDR3 sequence (DNA): TGTGCCAGCAGTTTCCTCTTTACGAACACCGGGGAGCTGTTTTTT. Translation: CASSFLFTNTGELFF.

The rearrangement uses TRBV12-5 and TRBJ2-3, with 7 bases identical to TRBD2. The germline V gene has CDR1 LGHNT and CDR2 FRNRAP. CDR3 length: 16 amino acids. J was trimmed by 0 bases and V by 1 base; bases with no gene match: 4. The CDR3 spells CASGLAPAGSTDTQYF. As DNA, the CDR3 is TGTGCTAGTGGTTTGGCGCCAGCGGGGAGCACAGATACGCAGTATTTT. Variable domain in full (rest from reference TRBV12-5 and TRBJ2-3): DARVTQTPRHKVTEMGQEVTMRCQPILGHNTVFWYRQTMMQGLELLAYFRNRAPLDDSGMPKDRFSAEMPDATLATLKIQPSEPRDSAVYFCASGLAPAGSTDTQYFGPGTRLTVL.

The genes are TRBV6-1 and TRBJ1-2; 9 bases are shared with TRBD1. The CDR3 length is 14 residues. The V gene end was trimmed by 7 bases and the J gene end by 2 bases; junction bases not matched to a gene: 5. In germline, CDR1 is MNHNS, CDR2 SASEGT. CDR3 sequence reads: CASNDGTGNYGYTF. The DNA of the CDR3 is TGTGCCAGCAATGACGGGACAGGGAACTATGGCTACACCTTC.

In this sample, this clone turned up once. The chain's CDR3 is CASSQNRGGLYEQYF. CDR3 nucleotide sequence: TGCGCCAGCAGCCAAAATAGGGGGGGGCTCTACGAGCAGTACTTC. This chain links TRBV4-1 with TRBJ2-7; tentatively, D is TRBD2 (7 bases). CDR1 MGHRA and CDR2 YSYEKL come from the germline V gene. Trimming cost V 2 bases and J 3 bases, with 14 bases left between them. The CDR3 contains 15 residues.

The V gene is TRBV4-2, the J gene TRBJ1-4; D remains unclear. V lost 2 bases to trimming and J lost 5 bases, with 12 bases between them. CDR1 is LGHNA, CDR2 YNFKEQ, per germline. This CDR3 is 15 amino acids long. Written as DNA, the CDR3 is TGTGCCAGCAGCCAAAACGGGGAGCTCAATGAAAAACTGTTTTTT. Protein sequence: CASSQNGELNEKLFF.

The rearrangement uses TRBV12-2 and TRBJ2-1; the table's D call, TRBD2, was not checked against the DNA. TRBV12-2 is reported as a pseudogene. This CDR3 has 17 amino acids. CDR3 residues: CASRRTSRGAGYNEQFF. In nucleotides, the CDR3 is TGTGCAAGTCGCCGGACTAGCAGGGGGGCGGGGTACAATGAGCAGTTCTTC.

This clone was seen only a few times. This sequence joins TRBV28 and TRBJ2-1, with 8 nucleotides matching TRBD1. In germline, CDR1 is MDHEN, CDR2 SYDVKM. The CDR3 has 14 amino acids. Unmatched junction bases numbered 8, after V lost 4 bases and J lost 9 bases. CDR3 DNA: TGTGCCAGCAGTTCTCCAGGGGGCAGGATTGAGCAGTTCTTC. This encodes CASSSPGGRIEQFF. Using reference TRBV28 and TRBJ2-1 for the parts outside the CDR3, the full variable domain is DVKVTQSSRYLVKRTGEKVFLECVQDMDHENMFWYRQDPGLGLRLIYFSYDVKMKEKGDIPEGYSVSREKKERFSLILESASTNQTSMYLCASSSPGGRIEQFFGPGTRLTVL.

This clone was recorded once. The chain is built from TRBV5-1 and TRBJ2-5; TRBD2 aligns across 7 bases. The germline CDR1 and CDR2 sequences are SGHRS and YFSETQ. Trimming removed 2 bases from V and 3 bases from J; junction bases left unmatched: 7. This CDR3 is built from 15 residues. CDR3 loop: CASSFPGTKKETQYF. The CDR3 nucleotides are TGCGCCAGCAGCTTCCCCGGGACTAAGAAAGAGACCCAGTACTTC.

V and J are TRBV7-8 and TRBJ1-3; 12 bases are a match to TRBD1. Germline CDR1 and CDR2: SGHVS and FQNEAQ. The CDR3 extends over 18 amino acids. Trimming took 6 bases from V and 1 from J; bases not matched to a gene: 10. The CDR3 loop is CASSPKPGQGASGNTIYF. Written as DNA, the CDR3 is TGTGCCAGCAGTCCCAAGCCGGGACAGGGGGCTTCTGGAAACACCATATATTTT.

This chain links TRBV12-1 with TRBJ1-2; the table assigns TRBD1, which was not confirmed against the DNA. TRBV12-1 is designated a pseudogene. This CDR3 region has 18 residues. CDR3 protein: CASSLVADQGDRNYGYTF. In DNA form, the CDR3 reads TGTGCCAGCAGCTTGGTAGCGGATCAGGGGGACAGAAACTATGGCTACACCTTC.

The chain uses TRBV19 and TRBJ2-1, with TRBD1 matching over 11 bases. Trimming removed 8 bases from V and 8 bases from J; junction bases left unmatched: 8. The germline V gene has CDR1 LNHDA and CDR2 SQIVND (reference sequence). This CDR3 is built from 14 residues. CDR3 in amino acids: CASLPGQGVYEQFF. CDR3 coding DNA: TGTGCCAGTTTACCGGGACAGGGGGTCTATGAGCAGTTCTTC.

The chain carries TRBV2 and TRBJ2-1, with 10 bases identical to TRBD2. Trimming at V came to 5 bases and at J to 5 bases, leaving 15 bases not matched to a gene. The CDR3 is made up of 18 amino acids. Germline loops: CDR1 SNHLY, CDR2 FYNNEI. The CDR3 here is CASSHEYAASGGDNEQFF. The DNA of the CDR3 is TGTGCCAGCAGTCACGAGTACGCAGCTAGCGGGGGTGACAATGAGCAGTTCTTC.

V gene TRBV21-1 combines with J gene TRBJ1-5. TRBV21-1 is shown as a pseudogene. The CDR3 is 13 amino acids. The DNA for the CDR3 is TGTGCCAGCAGCAAAGTCGAGGTTCAGCCCCAGCATTTT. This gives the protein CASSKVEVQPQHF.

The V call is TRBV15, the J call TRBJ1-6; tentative D call: TRBD1 (5 bases). Per germline, CDR1 LNHNV and CDR2 YYDKDF (reference sequence). V lost 3 bases, J lost 7 bases, and 16 bases lay in between. The CDR3 loop spans 16 amino acids. Here the CDR3 reads CATSSGVGRENSPLHF. The CDR3 DNA sequence: TGTGCCACCAGCAGCGGAGTTGGCAGGGAAAATTCACCCCTCCACTTT.

This clone came up once. V is TRBV5-4 and J is TRBJ2-7; 8 bases agree with TRBD2. CDR1 SGHNT and CDR2 YYREEE come from the germline V gene (reference sequence). The CDR3 runs 13 residues. After removal of 5 bases from V and 3 bases from J, the junction contained 4 bases not matched to a gene. CDR3: CASSSGTSYEQYF. The CDR3 nucleotides read TGTGCCAGCAGTAGCGGGACTAGCTACGAGCAGTACTTC.

The gene calls are TRBV20-1 and TRBJ1-2; no clear D gene. Trimming stripped 6 bases from V and 6 bases from J, with 11 bases between. The CDR3 length is 11 residues. The V gene's germline CDR1 is DFQATT and CDR2 SNEGSKA (reference sequence). CDR3 coding DNA: TGCAGTGCGCCTCTTGAGAATGGCTACACCTTC. Translation: CSAPLENGYTF.

The chain has TRBV29-1 and TRBJ2-2; D is unresolved. CDR3 length: 11 amino acids. The germline V gene has CDR1 SQVTM and CDR2 ANQGSEA. The V end was cut by 2 bases, the J end by 8 bases, with 6 bases between. CDR3 nucleotides: TGCAGCGTTGAATATTTGGGGGAGCTGTTTTTT. This sequence encodes CSVEYLGELFF.

This sequence joins TRBV29-1 and TRBJ2-7; 7 bases line up with TRBD2. This CDR3 comprises 14 residues. Per the germline V gene, CDR1 is SQVTM and CDR2 is ANQGSEA. V was clipped by 4 bases and J by 5 bases; unmatched bases: 11. The chain's CDR3 is CSVVRREGGNEQYF. The CDR3 DNA reads as TGCAGCGTTGTTCGGAGGGAGGGAGGGAACGAGCAGTACTTC.